This T cell receptor (beta chain) came from a study of blood T cell repertoires in COVID-19. This CDR3 is 15 amino acids long. Sequencing used immunoSEQ multiplex PCR; TCRdb keeps in-frame clones, though not all of them. Altogether around 280,000 clones are present, approximately 80% being singletons, with the ten largest covering around 4.5%. The rearrangement uses TRBV21-1 and TRBJ2-1; the table calls TRBD2, which could not be checked here. TRBV21-1 is shown as a pseudogene. This TCR came from a woman aged 50 to 60 with active or convalescent COVID-19. Sequenced: peripheral blood. The CDR3 is CASSKMGGASGEQFF. In nucleotides, the CDR3 is TGTGCCAGCAGCAAAATGGGGGGAGCGTCCGGTGAGCAGTTCTTC.